A selection of T cell receptor beta chains follows, all from one sample in a study of T cell repertoires in cytomegalovirus infection. No cognate antigen is known for these TCRs. TCRdb ran MiXCR on the reads and lists one entry per CDR3 protein. The top ten clones hold around an eighth of a sample with approximately 910,000 distinct CDR3 sequences, approximately 30% of them seen once. Material: cultured CD8+ T cells from PBMCs, obtained from culture after CMV antigen stimulation. These receptors were taken from a human donor in good health (CMV status not recorded). Some clones in this sample may be carry-over from other donors' samples. CDR3s include the opening cysteine and the closing phenylalanine or tryptophan. Fields, in order: clone size, J gene, D gene, V gene, CDR3 DNA, CDR3 protein. D genes are given only for firm matches. Clone size is given for some rows only: seen once, a few or many times, or a class if the clone is expanded.

>.|TRBJ2-5|TRBD2|TRBV10-3
TGTGCCATCAGTGATCAGATACTAGCGACCCAAGAGACCCAGTACTTC
CAISDQILATQETQYF
>few|TRBJ2-5|.|TRBV6-5
TGTGCCAGCAGTTACATGGGGCCCCAAGAGACCCAGTACTTC
CASSYMGPQETQYF
>few|TRBJ1-6|.|TRBV27
TGTGCCAGCAGTTCATATAATAATTCACCCCTCCACTTT
CASSSYNNSPLHF
>.|TRBJ2-2|TRBD1|TRBV15
TGTGCCACCAGCACGGGACAGGGATTAACCGGGGAGCTGTTTTTT
CATSTGQGLTGELFF
>.|TRBJ2-1|TRBD2|TRBV7-9
TGTGCCAGCAGCTTTCCGGGACTAGAAAATGAGCAGTTCTTC
CASSFPGLENEQFF
>many|TRBJ1-2|.|TRBV7-2
TGTGCCAGCTGGGCGGATCCTGCGGTAAACTATGGCTACACCTTC
CASWADPAVNYGYTF
>once|TRBJ2-4|TRBD2|TRBV6-6
TGTGTCAGCAGTCACCTAGGGCGGGGGGAAAACATTCAGTACTTC
CVSSHLGRGENIQYF
>.|TRBJ1-5|.|TRBV6-2/TRBV6-3
TGTGCCAGCAGCCCGGGGCATGTCAGCCAGCCCCAGCATTTT
CASSPGHVSQPQHF
>.|TRBJ1-6|.|TRBV4-3
TGCGCCAGCAGCCCTTTTGTGGAATCACCCCTCCACTTT
CASSPFVESPLHF
>many|TRBJ1-3|.|TRBV7-9
TGTGCCATCAACCTTGGTGTGTCTGGAAACACCATATATTTT
CAINLGVSGNTIYF
>many|TRBJ2-2|.|TRBV27
TGTGCCAGCAGTTTTAAGGGCACCGGGGAGCTGTTTTTT
CASSFKGTGELFF
>.|TRBJ2-1|.|TRBV19
TGTGCCACCCAGGGGGGGTACAATGAGCAGTTCTTC
CATQGGYNEQFF
>few|TRBJ1-2|.|TRBV27
TGTGCCAGCAGTTTACGCGGGTATGGCTACACCTTC
CASSLRGYGYTF
>few|TRBJ1-1|.|TRBV7-9
TGTGCCAGCAGCTGGGCCAGGGAAACTGAAGCTTTCTTT
CASSWARETEAFF
>few|TRBJ2-3|TRBD2|TRBV10-3
TGTGCCATCAGACCTTGGGCTAGCGGGGGGGTTTTGGATACGCAGTATTTT
CAIRPWASGGVLDTQYF
>few|TRBJ2-6|.|TRBV29-1
TGCAGCGTTTTAAGCGGGGCCAACGTCCTGACTTTC
CSVLSGANVLTF
>.|TRBJ1-2|TRBD1|TRBV2
TGTGCCAGCAGGGGGGACAGAGCTAACTATGGCTACACCTTC
CASRGDRANYGYTF
>few|TRBJ1-6|.|TRBV14
TGTGCCAGCACCCATGGGTGGAATTCACCCCTCCACTTT
CASTHGWNSPLHF
>.|TRBJ2-3|TRBD2|TRBV6-8
TGTGCCAGCAGTTACACAGCGGCACTTCGAGCGAGCGGGGTTAGCACAGATACGCAGTATTTT
CASSYTAALRASGVSTDTQYF
>.|TRBJ1-4|TRBD1|TRBV5-1
TGCGCCAGCAGCCTACAGGGGGCGAGGACTAATGAAAAACTGTTTTTT
CASSLQGARTNEKLFF
>.|TRBJ1-2|.|TRBV7-9
TGTGCCAGCAGTCCCCCCGACAGTTTTTTTGGCGGCTACACCTTC
CASSPPDSFFGGYTF
>few|TRBJ2-3|.|TRBV10-3
TGTGCCATCAGTGGTCGTGGCCTCACAGATACGCAGTATTTT
CAISGRGLTDTQYF
>few|TRBJ2-1|TRBD2|TRBV19
TGTGCCAGTAGGCTAGCGGGGCACAATGAGCAGTTCTTC
CASRLAGHNEQFF
>few|TRBJ2-1|.|TRBV11-2
TGTGCCAGCAGCTTAGAATGGCGCGATTCAATCAATGAGCAGTTCTTC
CASSLEWRDSINEQFF
>many|TRBJ2-2|.|TRBV7-9
TGTGCCAGCAGCTTAGACCGGGACTTCTGGACCTCCGGGGAGCTGTTTTTT
CASSLDRDFWTSGELFF
>.|TRBJ1-5|.|TRBV6-2/TRBV6-3
TGTGCCAGCAGTTATCCACGGGGGCGGACGATTAGCAATCAGCCCCAGCATTTT
CASSYPRGRTISNQPQHF
>.|TRBJ2-1|.|TRBV12-3/TRBV12-4
TGTGCCAGCAGTTCCACGCGGGTCAGCTCCTACAATGAGCAGTTCTTC
CASSSTRVSSYNEQFF
>.|TRBJ1-2|.|TRBV7-9
TGTGCCAGCAGCCAGCCGGGCGGAGAGGATGGCTACACCTTC
CASSQPGGEDGYTF
>.|TRBJ1-1|.|TRBV27
TGTGCCAGCGGTTTATGGGCAGGGAACACTGAAGCTTTCTTT
CASGLWAGNTEAFF
>.|TRBJ2-5|.|TRBV2
TGTGCCAGCATGGAAGGGGGACCCCAAGAGACCCAGTACTTC
CASMEGGPQETQYF
>many|TRBJ1-5|.|TRBV7-8
TGTGCCAGCAGCCATGGACACGGCAATCAGCCCCAGCATTTT
CASSHGHGNQPQHF
>few|TRBJ2-1|TRBD1|TRBV6-1
TGTGCCAGCAGTAGGACAGGGGGCGATGAGCAGTTCTTC
CASSRTGGDEQFF
>.|TRBJ2-2|.|TRBV25-1
TGTGCCAGCAGCCTTGGGACATTTGCCGGGGAGCTGTTTTTT
CASSLGTFAGELFF
>.|TRBJ2-1|TRBD2|TRBV11-2
TGTGCCAGCAGCTTGAGTGTGACGGGGGGGCCTGGTAAGAATGAGCAGTTCTTC
CASSLSVTGGPGKNEQFF
>few|TRBJ2-7|.|TRBV7-2
TGTGCCAGCAGCTTAGAGGGTGCGACTAACTACGAGCAGTACTTC
CASSLEGATNYEQYF
>few|TRBJ1-5|.|TRBV19
TGTGCCAGTAATGAAGATAGCAATCAGCCCCAGCATTTT
CASNEDSNQPQHF
>.|TRBJ2-2|TRBD1|TRBV7-9
TGTGCCAGCAGCGCCACCGGGACAGCTACCGGGGAGCTGTTTTTT
CASSATGTATGELFF
>.|TRBJ2-7|TRBD1|TRBV19
TGTGCCACTTCCACAGGGGGCTTTCCCCAGACTAAGGCCTACGAGCAGTACTTC
CATSTGGFPQTKAYEQYF
>.|TRBJ2-3|.|TRBV6-2/TRBV6-3
TGTGCCAGCAGTTACTTTGGGACCGTCGGGGATACGCAGTATTTT
CASSYFGTVGDTQYF
>.|TRBJ2-3|TRBD1|TRBV7-9
TGTGCCAGCAGCCACCTGGCGACAGGGGAAAAAGATACGCAGTATTTT
CASSHLATGEKDTQYF
>many|TRBJ2-1|.|TRBV7-2
TGTGCCAGCAGCTTACGGGGTGGCTCCTACAATGAGCAGTTCTTC
CASSLRGGSYNEQFF
>.|TRBJ1-4|.|TRBV6-6
TGTGCCAGCAGTTACGGTGACAGCCTAGTTTTT
CASSYGDSLVF
>.|TRBJ2-2|.|TRBV19
TGTGCCAGTAGTTGGGAGTTCGCGAACACCGGGGAGCTGTTTTTT
CASSWEFANTGELFF
>.|TRBJ1-5|.|TRBV7-6
TGTGCTAGCAGTCAGGGATTTGATCAGCCCCAGCATTTT
CASSQGFDQPQHF
>.|TRBJ2-1|.|TRBV6-2/TRBV6-3
TGTGCCAGCAGCTACAGCGTTGAGCAGTTCTTC
CASSYSVEQFF
>.|TRBJ1-4|TRBD1|TRBV5-6
TGTGCCAGCAGCGACATTGGGACAGCAGGGCCTAATGAAAAACTGTTTTTT
CASSDIGTAGPNEKLFF
>.|TRBJ2-1|.|TRBV4-1
TGCGCCAGCAGCCAAGTGAAGTCAAGCTACAATGAGCAGTTCTTC
CASSQVKSSYNEQFF
>few|TRBJ1-1|TRBD1|TRBV7-9
TGTGCCAGCAGTCGACCGGGACAGGGTTACACTGAAGCTTTCTTT
CASSRPGQGYTEAFF
>.|TRBJ2-1|.|TRBV5-1
TGCGCCAGCAGCTTTGGGTGGCAGGGGAGAAACAATGAGCAGTTCTTC
CASSFGWQGRNNEQFF
>many|TRBJ2-4|TRBD1|TRBV7-6
TGTGCCAGCAGCTTAGCGGTTGCAGGGGGCAAAAACATTCAGTACTTC
CASSLAVAGGKNIQYF
>few|TRBJ2-5|TRBD2|TRBV7-8
TGTGCCAGCAGCACCGAGGGACTAGTCCTATTGGAGACCCAGTACTTC
CASSTEGLVLLETQYF
>few|TRBJ2-3|TRBD2|TRBV6-2/TRBV6-3
TGTGCCAGCAGTACCGAAACTAGCGGTGCCTGGATAACAGATACGCAGTATTTT
CASSTETSGAWITDTQYF